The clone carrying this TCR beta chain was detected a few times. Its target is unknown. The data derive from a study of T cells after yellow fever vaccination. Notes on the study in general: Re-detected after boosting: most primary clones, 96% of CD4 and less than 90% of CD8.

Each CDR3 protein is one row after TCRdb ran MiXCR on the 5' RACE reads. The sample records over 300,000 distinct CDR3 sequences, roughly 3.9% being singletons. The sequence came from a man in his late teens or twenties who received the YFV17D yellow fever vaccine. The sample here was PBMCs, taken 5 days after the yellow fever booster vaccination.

The CDR3 bases are TGTGCCAGCAGCCTCCGGGACATCCAGCCCCAGCATTTT. The encoded protein is CASSLRDIQPQHF. The chain recombines TRBV28 with TRBJ1-5, with D possibly TRBD1 on 6 matching bases. Germline assignment: CDR1 MDHEN and CDR2 SYDVKM. V was clipped by 6 bases and J by 7 bases, with 13 bases between them. CDR3 length equals 13 residues.